The present TCR beta chain was sequenced within a study of blood T cell repertoires in COVID-19. This table comes from immunoSEQ multiplex PCR, and its TCRdb copy is limited to in-frame clones, with some not included. Here the sample spans hundreds of thousands of clones, around nine tenths being singletons. Trimming cost V 2 bases and J 7 bases, with 18 bases left between them. CDR3 length: 17 amino acids. The germline V gene encodes CDR1 PRHDT and CDR2 FYEKMQ (reference sequence). The sample was PBMCs or T cells enriched from blood (not recorded which). The clonotype was recovered from a woman under 40 who had recovered from COVID-19. The chain links TRBV13 to TRBJ1-6; tentatively, D is TRBD1 (5 bases). The CDR3 sequence: CASSLSPGLTGNSPLHF. CDR3 nucleotides: TGTGCCAGCAGCTTATCACCAGGGCTTACGGGCAATTCACCCCTCCACTTT.